This T cell receptor (beta chain) was identified in a study of vaccination effects on CD4 cells after COVID-19. Points from the study as a whole: Late after vaccination, infection- and vaccine-induced clones showed marked clonal contraction.

For this clone: Its antigen is undetermined.

Clones were read by immunoSEQ multiplex PCR, and TCRdb kept only the in-frame ones, dropping some. This table holds tens of thousands of clones, under 80% found once. Sequencing followed a ViraFEST assay step that expanded antigen-specific CD4+ T cells with viral peptide pools. It was after approximately 10 days of culture that CD4+ T cells were isolated. The participants, recipients of two vaccine doses, got either BNT162b2 or mRNA-1273. The CDR3 runs 13 residues. V was trimmed by 3 bases and J by 3 bases, leaving 8 bases between them. Germline loops: CDR1 SGHTA, CDR2 FQGNSA. The sequencing used CD4+ T cells from PBMCs cultured with HCoV-OC43 spike peptides, collected after COVID-19 vaccination. Indicated subset: HCoV-OC43 spike overlapping peptide pool stimulation. This chain joins TRBV7-2 and TRBJ1-1; no definite D call. The TCR originated in a human donor who received a COVID-19 vaccine. This CDR3 is CASSFMAYTEAFF. In nucleotides, the CDR3 is TGTGCCAGCAGCTTCATGGCCTACACTGAAGCTTTCTTT.